These 29 T cell receptor beta chains were sequenced from one sample in a study of blood T cell repertoires in COVID-19. Using immunoSEQ multiplex PCR, the repertoire was profiled, and TCRdb retains in-frame clones only, with some absent. The table has approximately 170,000 clones, over 75% seen once. Sequencing input: peripheral blood. Source of these receptors: a man in his fifties or sixties with active or convalescent COVID-19.

The chain is built from TRBV6-5 and TRBJ2-7; D is possibly TRBD1 (6 bases). The CDR3 has 15 residues. V lost 6 bases to trimming and J lost 0 bases, with 15 bases between them. Germline values: CDR1 MNHEY, CDR2 SVGAGI. In DNA, the CDR3 is TGTGCCAGCAGGGGGGACACCGGGTACTCCTACGAGCAGTACTTC. Encoded protein: CASRGDTGYSYEQYF.

This clone appeared a single time. The chain recombines TRBV6-5 with TRBJ1-3; D is unclear. Germline values: CDR1 MNHEY, CDR2 SVGAGI. V lost 4 bases to trimming and J lost 0 bases, with 7 bases between them. This CDR3 is built from 14 residues. CDR3 sequence: CASSSAVSGNTIYF. CDR3 nucleotides: TGTGCCAGCAGTTCCGCGGTCTCTGGAAACACCATATATTTT.

V gene TRBV5-1 combines with J gene TRBJ2-7; 8 bases are shared with TRBD1. Germline V gene data show CDR1 as SGHRS and CDR2 as YFSETQ. This CDR3 region has 15 residues. V lost 4 bases and J lost 4; bases outside the gene matches: 10. DNA of the CDR3: TGCGCCAGCAGCCGATCGGACAGGGTCGGATACGAGCAGTACTTC. Residues: CASSRSDRVGYEQYF.

The chain links TRBV28 to TRBJ2-1; TRBD1 aligns across 7 bases. The germline V gene has CDR1 MDHEN and CDR2 SYDVKM. The CDR3 has 16 residues. The V segment lost 1 base and the J segment 4 bases; nucleotides outside the gene matches: 7. CDR3 sequence: CASSLFPGQPYNEQFF. DNA of the CDR3: TGTGCCAGCAGTTTATTCCCGGGACAGCCTTACAATGAGCAGTTCTTC.

The chain carries TRBV19 and TRBJ1-5; 7 bases agree with TRBD1. The V gene end was trimmed by 5 bases and the J gene end by 6 bases; junction bases not matched to a gene: 13. CDR3 length: 16 residues. CDR1 and CDR2 from the germline V gene are LNHDA and SQIVND (reference sequence). The DNA for the CDR3 is TGTGCCAGTAGTGGGGGACAGACCCTTTCGATTCAGCCCCAGCATTTT. It translates to CASSGGQTLSIQPQHF. The whole variable domain, filled in from reference TRBV19 and TRBJ1-5, reads DGGITQSPKYLFRKEGQNVTLSCEQNLNHDAMYWYRQDPGQGLRLIYYSQIVNDFQKGDIAEGYSVSREKKESFPLTVTSAQKNPTAFYLCASSGGQTLSIQPQHFGDGTRLSIL.

The chain combines TRBV4-2 with TRBJ2-3, with 9 bases fitting TRBD2. V gave up 0 bases and J gave up 6 bases; unmatched junction bases: 4. CDR1 LGHNA and CDR2 YNFKEQ come from the germline V gene. The CDR3 runs to 15 residues. CDR3: CASSQEREGLDTQYF. The CDR3 coding sequence is TGTGCCAGCAGCCAAGAGCGGGAGGGCCTGGATACGCAGTATTTT.

This clone was seen a few times. The V call is TRBV4-1, the J call TRBJ1-1; TRBD1 matches at 8 bases. With V trimmed by 4 bases and J by 0 bases, 10 bases remained unmatched. CDR3 length: 17 residues. The germline V gene has CDR1 MGHRA and CDR2 YSYEKL. CDR3 nucleotide sequence: TGCGCCAGCAGCCCCACATGGCAGGGGGCGGTGAACACTGAAGCTTTCTTT. Its translation is CASSPTWQGAVNTEAFF.

The chain is built from TRBV5-1 and TRBJ2-1, with 11 bases that match TRBD2. This CDR3 region has 16 residues. Germline-derived CDR1 and CDR2 are SGHRS and YFSETQ. With 1 base clipped from V and 6 bases from J, the junction kept 6 bases outside the gene matches. The CDR3 here is CASSLPLAGGFNEQFF. CDR3 coding DNA: TGCGCCAGCAGCTTGCCCCTAGCGGGGGGCTTCAATGAGCAGTTCTTC.

This chain uses TRBV5-1 with TRBJ2-2; TRBD1 matches 9 bases. Germline V gene data show CDR1 as SGHRS and CDR2 as YFSETQ. There are 17 residues in the CDR3. The V segment lost 4 bases and the J segment 6 bases; nucleotides outside the gene matches: 13. The CDR3 loop is CASSQGTGQWNPGELFF. CDR3 DNA: TGCGCCAGCAGCCAGGGGACAGGGCAGTGGAATCCCGGGGAGCTGTTTTTT.

The V call is TRBV28, the J call TRBJ1-1, with D possibly matching TRBD1 (5 bases). V lost 3 bases, J lost 10 bases, and 15 bases lay in between. CDR3 length: 13 residues. Germline CDR1 is MDHEN and CDR2 is SYDVKM. For the CDR3, the DNA is TGTGCCAGCAGTTTGGTGACTGGGAGGGGAGCTTTCTTT. Its protein product is CASSLVTGRGAFF. The full variable domain, in which reference TRBV28 and TRBJ1-1 provide the parts outside the CDR3, is DVKVTQSSRYLVKRTGEKVFLECVQDMDHENMFWYRQDPGLGLRLIYFSYDVKMKEKGDIPEGYSVSREKKERFSLILESASTNQTSMYLCASSLVTGRGAFFGQGTRLTVV.

The CDR3 loop reads CASNVGQSHGYTF. As DNA, the CDR3 is TGTGCCAGCAACGTGGGACAGTCACATGGCTACACCTTC. This rearrangement joins TRBV6-1 to TRBJ1-2; 7 bases agree with TRBD1. Looked up from germline, CDR1 is MNHNS and CDR2 is SASEGT. V dropped 7 bases and J dropped 6; count of bases not matched to a gene: 8. The CDR3 has 13 residues.

This sequence joins TRBV5-4 and TRBJ2-2; unclear D gene. V lost 4 bases and J lost 5, with 6 bases in between. The CDR3 has 12 amino acids. Germline values: CDR1 SGHNT, CDR2 YYREEE (reference sequence). In DNA, the CDR3 is TGTGCCAGCAGCCAGATTACCGGGGAGCTGTTTTTT. This encodes CASSQITGELFF.

This chain uses TRBV6-5 with TRBJ1-1; D not certain. Germline V CDR1 and CDR2: MNHEY, SVGAGI. Between the trimmed V and J ends, which lost 6 bases and 2 bases, there was a span of 13 bases. The CDR3 contains 14 residues. CDR3 protein: CASRRMGFNTEAFF. The CDR3 bases are TGTGCCAGCAGGCGCATGGGCTTTAACACTGAAGCTTTCTTT.

This clone was recorded a few times. This chain links TRBV7-9 with TRBJ2-7; a possible D gene is TRBD2 (6 bases). The V end was cut by 5 bases, the J end by 2 bases, with 22 bases between. The CDR3 contains 17 residues. From germline, CDR1 is SEHNR and CDR2 FQNEAQ (reference sequence). CDR3 nucleotides: TGTGCCAGCAGCCCCTCCTCGCGGGAACTTGGGACCTACGAGCAGTACTTC. Translating it yields CASSPSSRELGTYEQYF.

This clone appeared a single time. V and J are TRBV11-1 and TRBJ1-3; possible D gene TRBD1, 5 bases. Germline CDR1 SGHAT, CDR2 FQDESV (reference sequence). The CDR3 extends over 12 amino acids. With 5 bases removed from V and 8 bases from J, the gap between germline ends came to 10 bases. The CDR3 region is CASSPQGDTIYF. The CDR3 nucleotides are TGTGCCAGCAGCCCTCAAGGGGACACCATATATTTT.

The chain uses TRBV9 and TRBJ2-3; 10 bases agree with TRBD2. V shed 1 base and J 5 bases; nucleotides not matched to a gene: 7. The CDR3 sequence is 16 residues long. Germline values: CDR1 SGDLS, CDR2 YYNGEE. The DNA for the CDR3 is TGTGCCAGCAGCGTATCTAGCGGGGGAGCGGTAGATACGCAGTATTTT. This codes for CASSVSSGGAVDTQYF.

J is TRBJ1-2 and V is TRBV5-6; 7 bases line up with TRBD1. This CDR3 has 12 amino acids. V shed 5 bases and J 8 bases; nucleotides not matched to a gene: 6. The germline V gene has CDR1 SGHDT and CDR2 YYEEEE. CDR3 sequence (DNA): TGTGCCAGCAGTGGAGGGGGCACAGGCTACACCTTC. It yields the protein CASSGGGTGYTF. The full variable domain, in which reference TRBV5-6 and TRBJ1-2 provide the parts outside the CDR3, is DAGVTQSPTHLIKTRGQQVTLRCSPKSGHDTVSWYQQALGQGPQFIFQYYEEEERQRGNFPDRFSGHQFPNYSSELNVNALLLGDSALYLCASSGGGTGYTFGSGTRLTVV.

The chain recombines TRBV5-1 with TRBJ1-3; no firm D call. CDR1 and CDR2 from the germline V gene are SGHRS and YFSETQ. The germline V and J ends were trimmed by 0 bases and 2 bases, with 9 bases remaining between them. The CDR3 is made up of 15 amino acids. The CDR3 protein is CASSLAGSAGNTIYF. CDR3 DNA sequence: TGCGCCAGCAGCTTGGCAGGTTCCGCTGGAAACACCATATATTTT.

The genes are TRBV28 and TRBJ1-6; D unresolved. CDR1 and CDR2 (germline): MDHEN, SYDVKM. The CDR3 loop spans 14 amino acids. V dropped 7 bases and J dropped 11 bases, with 18 bases sitting between them. CDR3 residues: CASTSTFENPPLHF. CDR3 nucleotide sequence: TGTGCCAGCACGTCGACATTTGAAAATCCACCCCTCCACTTT.

The chain links TRBV6-5 to TRBJ2-7; possibly TRBD2 for D (6 bases). CDR1 MNHEY and CDR2 SVGAGI come from the germline V gene. The CDR3 is made up of 12 amino acids. Between the trimmed V and J ends, which lost 6 bases and 6 bases, there was a span of 12 bases. This CDR3 is CASREGSGEQYF. The DNA for the CDR3 is TGTGCCAGCAGGGAGGGCTCGGGCGAGCAGTACTTC.

The chain couples TRBV2 to TRBJ2-2, with D maybe TRBD1 (5 bases). Per the germline V gene, CDR1 is SNHLY and CDR2 is FYNNEI. Trimming left V 3 bases short and J 2 bases short, with 7 bases between. This CDR3 spans 14 amino acids. The CDR3 loop reads CASSDRVNTGELFF. CDR3 DNA sequence: TGTGCCAGCAGTGACAGGGTAAACACCGGGGAGCTGTTTTTT.

The CDR3 region is CASSLGQGSFATNEKLFF. The CDR3 coding sequence is TGTGCCAGCAGCTTGGGGCAGGGTAGCTTTGCAACTAATGAAAAACTGTTTTTT. This sequence joins TRBV5-8 and TRBJ1-4, with a possible D match to TRBD1 (5 bases). V shed 0 bases and J shed 0 bases, with 15 bases lying between them. Germline CDR1 is SGHTS and CDR2 is YDEGEE. The CDR3 is 18 residues long.

In this sample, this clone turned up a few times. Other nucleotide sequences in the sample specify the same CDR3. V and J are TRBV12-3 or TRBV12-4 and TRBJ2-7, with D possibly being TRBD2 (5 bases). The CDR3 is 11 amino acids. Trimming left V 3 bases short and J 6 bases short, with 6 bases between. The CDR3 reads CASSFAGEQYF. The CDR3 DNA reads TGTGCCAGCAGTTTTGCGGGCGAGCAGTACTTC.

The chain recombines TRBV2 with TRBJ1-5, with 7 bases matching TRBD1. Germline V gene lookup returns CDR1 SNHLY and CDR2 FYNNEI. The CDR3 has 14 residues. The V and J ends lost 8 bases and 7 bases, in that order; junction bases with no gene match: 11. The CDR3 coding sequence is TGTGCCAGCGAGAGGGACAGCTTGGACCAGCCCCAGCATTTT. Amino acids: CASERDSLDQPQHF.

Notes on this clone: The junction differs from germline at one of its ends, possibly a read error. The chain combines TRBV3-1 (or the pseudogene TRBV3-2) with TRBJ1-6; TRBD1 matches at 9 bases. This CDR3 has 16 residues. CDR1 is LGHDT and CDR2 is YNNKEL in the germline V gene (reference sequence). The CDR3 region is CASSQENRGQNSPPHF. The CDR3 DNA follows: TGTGCCAGCAGCCAAGAGAACAGGGGGCAAAATTCACCCCCCCACTTT.

The chain carries TRBV3-1 (or the pseudogene TRBV3-2) and TRBJ2-7; 10 bases align to TRBD1. Germline lookup yields CDR1 LGHDT and CDR2 YNNKEL (reference sequence). Losses at the gene ends were 4 bases for V and 1 base for J; bases not matched to a gene: 4. This CDR3 region has 15 residues. CDR3 loop: CASSLTGQGSYEQYF. The CDR3 DNA follows: TGTGCCAGCAGCCTTACGGGACAGGGGTCCTACGAGCAGTACTTC.

This rearrangement joins TRBV5-6 to TRBJ2-5; 14 bases fit TRBD2. V lost 0 bases, J lost 2 bases, and 3 bases stayed unmatched. Germline V gene data show CDR1 as SGHDT and CDR2 as YYEEEE. The CDR3 loop spans 17 amino acids. The CDR3 is CASSLGLAGGIQETQYF. CDR3 coding DNA: TGTGCCAGCAGCTTGGGACTAGCGGGGGGGATACAAGAGACCCAGTACTTC.

The chain uses TRBV5-1 and TRBJ1-2, with TRBD1 matching 11 bases. The junction had 7 bases not matched to a gene; V was cut back by 4 bases and J by 8 bases. Germline V CDR1 and CDR2: SGHRS, YFSETQ. The CDR3 covers 14 residues. The CDR3 sequence: CASSPGTGGGGYTF. CDR3 nucleotides: TGCGCCAGCAGCCCCGGGACAGGGGGAGGGGGCTACACCTTC. The variable domain in full, completed from reference TRBV5-1 and TRBJ1-2, reads KAGVTQTPRYLIKTRGQQVTLSCSPISGHRSVSWYQQTPGQGLQFLFEYFSETQRNKGNFPGRFSGRQFSNSRSEMNVSTLELGDSALYLCASSPGTGGGGYTFGSGTRLTVV.

The rearrangement links TRBV19 to TRBJ1-4, with 8 bases that match TRBD1. The J segment lost 5 bases and the V segment lost 5 bases, leaving 7 bases of the junction unmatched. The CDR3 runs to 15 residues. Germline V gene data show CDR1 as LNHDA and CDR2 as SQIVND (reference sequence). The CDR3 loop reads CASSRSGGLNEKLFF. The CDR3 nucleotides are TGTGCCAGTAGTCGTTCAGGGGGCCTGAATGAAAAACTGTTTTTT.